The 30 T cell receptor beta chains presented below share a single source sample, sequenced in a study of CD4 T cells in relation to SARS-CoV-2 and coronaviruses (dated by TCRdb to the early 2020s). Libraries came from the immunoSEQ multiplex PCR assay. This immuneACCESS table, as held by TCRdb, lists in-frame sequences with V and J called but not all clones. Of the missing ones, under half trace to an unresolved V gene in checked studies; the others have no known cause. The sample has 20,000 to 25,000 clones on record, around 80% of them singletons. Jointly, the top ten make up 15% to 20% of the sample. CD4+ T cells from unexposed donors were collected before the COVID-19 pandemic (2011-2018). After roughly 11 days of culture, CD4+ T cells were isolated with the EasySep CD4+ T cell isolation kit. Their antigens are not known. The specimen was CD4+ T cells from PBMCs, cultured in vitro. The source of these receptors is a human donor in good health.

The chain recombines TRBV6-5 with TRBJ2-7; D assignment may be TRBD1 or TRBD2 (6 bases each). V was shortened by 5 bases and J by 11 bases, with 19 bases between the two germline ends. This CDR3 spans 13 amino acids. Germline CDR1 and CDR2: MNHEY and SVGAGI. CDR3 DNA sequence: TGTGCCAGCAGTACCCCTGGGGGGCCACGAAAGTACTTC. This gives the protein CASSTPGGPRKYF.

This clone was detected a few times. The V call is TRBV20-1, the J call TRBJ1-6; unclear D gene. Trimming pared 3 bases from V and 0 bases from J, leaving 9 bases between. This CDR3 comprises 15 residues. Germline V gene lookup returns CDR1 DFQATT and CDR2 SNEGSKA (reference sequence). The CDR3 here is CSASFGNSYNSPLHF. The CDR3, as DNA: TGCAGTGCTAGTTTTGGAAACTCCTATAATTCACCCCTCCACTTT.

The chain carries TRBV6-5 and TRBJ2-3; 10 bases agree with TRBD1. Germline V gives CDR1 MNHEY, CDR2 SVGAGI. This CDR3 contains 15 residues. After removal of 6 bases from V and 3 bases from J, the junction contained 6 bases not matched to a gene. The CDR3 sequence is CASRTGGAATDTQYF. The CDR3 DNA is TGTGCCAGCAGGACAGGGGGCGCAGCGACAGATACGCAGTATTTT.

The chain combines TRBV5-1 with TRBJ2-3; the D gene is possibly TRBD2 (7 bases). The germline V gene has CDR1 SGHRS and CDR2 YFSETQ. The length of the CDR3 is 15 residues. The V end lost 4 bases, the J end lost 6 bases, and 18 bases lay between the germline ends. CDR3 region: CASSPGAGVFDTQYF. The CDR3 nucleotides read TGCGCCAGCAGCCCGGGGGCGGGAGTGTTTGATACGCAGTATTTT.

The chain joins TRBV9 to TRBJ2-1; D call uncertain. Per germline, CDR1 SGDLS and CDR2 YYNGEE. The CDR3 is 12 residues long. V was shortened by 2 bases and J by 10 bases, with 10 bases between the two germline ends. The CDR3 nucleotides are TGTGCCAGCAGCGTGTCCCTTGGGGAGCAGTTCTTC. Translating gives CASSVSLGEQFF.

V and J are TRBV24-1 and TRBJ2-2, with D maybe TRBD1 (5 bases). The V gene's germline CDR1 is KGHDR and CDR2 SFDVKD. V was trimmed by 0 bases and J by 1 base, leaving 8 bases between them. This CDR3 is built from 16 residues. The CDR3 spells CATSDLPGMNTGELFF. CDR3 in DNA: TGTGCCACCAGTGATTTGCCAGGGATGAACACCGGGGAGCTGTTTTTT.

The rearrangement uses TRBV6-5 and TRBJ2-7; D possibly corresponds to TRBD1 (5 bases). V lost 8 bases, J lost 0 bases, and 14 bases lay in between. This CDR3 is built from 14 residues. Germline lookup yields CDR1 MNHEY and CDR2 SVGAGI. CDR3 sequence (DNA): TGTGCCAGCCAAGACAGCTGGAGCTCCTACGAGCAGTACTTC. Translated, it gives CASQDSWSSYEQYF.

This chain joins TRBV12-3 or TRBV12-4 and TRBJ1-1; D gene ambiguous. V was pared by 6 bases and J by 0 bases, with 8 bases between. The CDR3 has 13 amino acids. The CDR3 nucleotides read TGTGCCAGCAGCAGCAACATGAACACTGAAGCTTTCTTT. It is translated as CASSSNMNTEAFF.

This clone is deemed large (0.1 to 1%). This chain joins TRBV7-3 and TRBJ2-7; D remains unclear. This CDR3 is 15 amino acids long. V lost 3 bases, J lost 2 bases, and 14 bases lay in between. Germline CDR1 SGHTA, CDR2 FQGTGA. CDR3 in amino acids: CASSLTSGPTYEQYF. The DNA of the CDR3 is TGTGCCAGCAGCTTGACCTCAGGACCTACCTACGAGCAGTACTTC.

The rearrangement joins TRBV11-2 to TRBJ1-4, with a tentative D call TRBD1 (5 bases). V was shortened by 1 base and J by 7 bases, with 7 bases between the two germline ends. CDR3 length equals 13 residues. Looked up from germline, CDR1 is SGHAT and CDR2 is FQNNGV. The CDR3 protein is CASSLAQGEKLFF. The CDR3 region has the DNA TGTGCCAGCAGCTTAGCCCAGGGTGAAAAACTGTTTTTT.

The chain carries TRBV18 and TRBJ2-7, with D possibly being TRBD1 (6 bases). V was trimmed by 5 bases and J by 3 bases, leaving 14 bases between them. CDR1 and CDR2 from the germline V gene are KGHSH and LQKENI. There are 14 residues in the CDR3. The CDR3 loop reads CASSKSGTNYEQYF. The CDR3 DNA sequence: TGTGCCAGCTCAAAATCCGGGACAAACTACGAGCAGTACTTC.

This rearrangement joins TRBV5-1 to TRBJ1-3; possible D gene TRBD1, 5 bases. This CDR3 is 18 amino acids long. V dropped 0 bases and J dropped 4 bases, with 20 bases sitting between them. Per germline, CDR1 SGHRS and CDR2 YFSETQ. The CDR3 region has the DNA TGCGCCAGCAGCTTGGATTTCCCAGGGAAGACTTTAGGAAACACCATATATTTT. It is translated as CASSLDFPGKTLGNTIYF.

This clone was detected only once. The rearrangement uses TRBV24-1 and TRBJ2-6; D is undetermined. V lost 6 bases and J lost 2, with 4 bases in between. The CDR3 consists of 13 residues. CDR1 is KGHDR, CDR2 SFDVKD, per germline. CDR3 sequence (DNA): TGTGCCACCAGTCGAACTGGGGCCAACGTCCTGACTTTC. It specifies CATSRTGANVLTF.

V gene TRBV19 combines with J gene TRBJ2-1; D not resolved. The CDR3 covers 16 residues. Per germline, CDR1 LNHDA and CDR2 SQIVND (reference sequence). With 5 bases removed from V and 5 bases from J, the gap between germline ends came to 19 bases. Written as DNA, the CDR3 is TGTGCCAGTAGTCCTTCAATTTACCGCGCAAACAATGAGCAGTTCTTC. The encoded protein is CASSPSIYRANNEQFF. Based on the CDR3 plus reference TRBV19 and TRBJ2-1, the full variable domain is DGGITQSPKYLFRKEGQNVTLSCEQNLNHDAMYWYRQDPGQGLRLIYYSQIVNDFQKGDIAEGYSVSREKKESFPLTVTSAQKNPTAFYLCASSPSIYRANNEQFFGPGTRLTVL.

The rearrangement uses TRBV10-1 and TRBJ2-7, with 9 bases lining up with TRBD2. Trimming cost V 8 bases and J 5 bases; bases outside gene matches: 10. The CDR3 is made up of 14 amino acids. Germline assignment: CDR1 WNHNN and CDR2 SYGVQD (reference sequence). CDR3 amino acids: CASGWTSDVNEQYF. The CDR3 nucleotides are TGCGCCAGCGGTTGGACTAGCGACGTGAACGAGCAGTACTTC.

This clone appeared once. This chain joins TRBV3-1 (or the pseudogene TRBV3-2) and TRBJ2-7, with D unresolved. The length of the CDR3 is 13 residues. Germline V gene data show CDR1 as LGHDT and CDR2 as YNNKEL (reference sequence). V was trimmed by 2 bases and J by 6 bases, leaving 11 bases between them. The CDR3 protein is CASSQFPTGEQYF. CDR3 DNA sequence: TGTGCCAGCAGCCAATTCCCAACGGGCGAGCAGTACTTC.

There are a few counts of this clone. Additional DNA sequences in this sample encode the identical CDR3. The chain combines TRBV19 with TRBJ1-2, with TRBD1 matching 9 bases. CDR3 length: 14 residues. With 7 bases clipped from V and 2 bases from J, the junction kept 5 bases outside the gene matches. The V gene's germline CDR1 is LNHDA and CDR2 SQIVND (reference sequence). Here the CDR3 reads CASTTGTGNYGYTF. For the CDR3, the DNA is TGTGCCAGTACCACCGGGACAGGGAACTATGGCTACACCTTC.

CDR3 region: CASSQGRASYEQYF. DNA for the CDR3: TGTGCCAGCAGCCAAGGGCGCGCCTCCTACGAGCAGTACTTC. The gene calls are TRBV14 and TRBJ2-7; D is unclear. This CDR3 region has 14 residues. V was cut by 1 base and J by 0 bases, with 7 bases left in between. Germline CDR1 reads SGHDN; CDR2 reads FVKESK.

The rearrangement joins TRBV18 to TRBJ2-3; 8 nucleotides line up with TRBD1. From germline, CDR1 is KGHSH and CDR2 LQKENI. The CDR3 is made up of 18 amino acids. V lost 4 bases to trimming and J lost 2 bases; unmatched junction nucleotides: 14. The CDR3 DNA is TGTGCCAGCTCACTTATCGGGAAAACAGGGGGATACACAGATACGCAGTATTTT. Protein product: CASSLIGKTGGYTDTQYF.

This CDR3 reads CASSFSARTSRSSSYNEQFF. Written as DNA, the CDR3 is TGTGCCAGCAGCTTTTCTGCAAGGACTAGCCGATCAAGCTCCTACAATGAGCAGTTCTTC. The genes are TRBV7-6 and TRBJ2-1; 8 nucleotides match TRBD2. Germline CDR1 is SGHVS and CDR2 is FNYEAQ. The junction had 16 bases not matched to a gene; V was cut back by 3 bases and J by 0 bases. CDR3 size: 20 residues.

This clone showed up just once. J is TRBJ1-5 and V is TRBV6-6; D unclear. The CDR3 runs 12 residues. CDR1 MNHNY and CDR2 SVGAGI come from the germline V gene (reference sequence). V was cut by 8 bases and J by 3 bases, with 8 bases left in between. This CDR3 reads CASSDLNQPQHF. CDR3 sequence (DNA): TGTGCCAGCTCCGACCTCAATCAGCCCCAGCATTTT.

This chain links TRBV28 with TRBJ2-7, with TRBD2 matching 10 bases. The CDR3 contains 13 residues. J gave up 4 bases and V 7 bases, and 4 bases lay outside the gene matches. Germline lookup yields CDR1 MDHEN and CDR2 SYDVKM. In nucleotides, the CDR3 is TGTGCCAGCATTGGACTAGCGGCATACGAGCAGTACTTC. It is translated as CASIGLAAYEQYF.

The chain employs TRBV3-1 (or the pseudogene TRBV3-2) and TRBJ2-7, with a tentative D call TRBD2 (6 bases). Per the germline V gene, CDR1 is LGHDT and CDR2 is YNNKEL (reference sequence). The length of the CDR3 is 17 residues. The V end lost 4 bases, the J end lost 9 bases, and 28 bases lay between the germline ends. The CDR3 DNA is TGTGCCAGCAGCCCAGCGGTAATAGCGGAAAGCCTACGAGTGCAGTACTTC. Protein product: CASSPAVIAESLRVQYF.

This clone was recorded a few times. The chain recombines TRBV6-2 or TRBV6-3 with TRBJ2-7, with 10 bases lining up with TRBD1. Germline values: CDR1 MNHEY, CDR2 SVGEGT. Losses at the gene ends were 2 bases for V and 4 bases for J; bases not matched to a gene: 14. The CDR3 loop spans 18 amino acids. The DNA for the CDR3 is TGTGCCAGCAGTTACGACGGGTGGCCAGGGACAGGGGAATACGAGCAGTACTTC. Translating gives CASSYDGWPGTGEYEQYF.

The chain is built from TRBV7-9 and TRBJ1-6, with D perhaps matching TRBD1 (5 bases). V lost 4 bases and J lost 10, with 23 bases in between. The germline V gene has CDR1 SEHNR and CDR2 FQNEAQ (reference sequence). The CDR3 has 17 residues. CDR3 nucleotides: TGTGCCAGCAGCTCCCGCGGGGGGGGGAGTAGGATCTCACCCCTCCACTTT. Protein product: CASSSRGGGSRISPLHF.

This clone has a handful of counts. The chain links TRBV4-1 to TRBJ1-2; 7 bases map to TRBD1. CDR1 is MGHRA, CDR2 YSYEKL, per germline. V lost 6 bases to trimming and J lost 4 bases; unmatched junction nucleotides: 8. This CDR3 spans 14 amino acids. In DNA, the CDR3 is TGCGCCAGCAGTCCCGGGACAGCCAGCTATGGCTACACCTTC. Protein sequence: CASSPGTASYGYTF.

The V and J genes are TRBV6-1 and TRBJ1-5, with TRBD1 matching over 7 bases. CDR3 length: 15 residues. Per germline, CDR1 MNHNS and CDR2 SASEGT. The trim removed 2 bases at V and 3 bases at J, leaving 4 bases unmatched. CDR3 nucleotide sequence: TGTGCCAGCAGTGAATGGGACAGCCCCAATCAGCCCCAGCATTTT. Translating it yields CASSEWDSPNQPQHF.

The gene calls are TRBV7-8 and TRBJ1-1; 9 positions agree with TRBD1. J lost 10 bases, V lost 5 bases, and 8 bases had no gene match. The CDR3 contains 13 residues. Germline CDR1 reads SGHVS; CDR2 reads FQNEAQ. In DNA, the CDR3 is TGTGCCAGCAGCCAGTGGACAGGGGTCGGAGCTTTCTTT. This translates into CASSQWTGVGAFF.

A word on this clone: The same CDR3 arises from other DNA sequences in this sample as well. The chain has TRBV3-1 (or the pseudogene TRBV3-2) and TRBJ1-2; 8 nucleotides agree with TRBD1. The J segment lost 4 bases and the V segment lost 2 bases, leaving 3 bases of the junction unmatched. Germline values: CDR1 LGHDT, CDR2 YNNKEL (reference sequence). CDR3 length equals 14 residues. The CDR3: CASSQPTGGYGYTF. In DNA, the CDR3 is TGTGCCAGCAGCCAACCAACAGGGGGCTATGGCTACACCTTC.

The chain couples TRBV5-1 to TRBJ1-3; D gene uncertain. This CDR3 contains 15 residues. Trimming removed 5 bases from V and 2 bases from J, with 14 bases in between. Germline lookup yields CDR1 SGHRS and CDR2 YFSETQ. CDR3 sequence: CASRPGIMAGNTIYF. The CDR3 DNA is TGCGCCAGCAGGCCCGGGATCATGGCTGGAAACACCATATATTTT.